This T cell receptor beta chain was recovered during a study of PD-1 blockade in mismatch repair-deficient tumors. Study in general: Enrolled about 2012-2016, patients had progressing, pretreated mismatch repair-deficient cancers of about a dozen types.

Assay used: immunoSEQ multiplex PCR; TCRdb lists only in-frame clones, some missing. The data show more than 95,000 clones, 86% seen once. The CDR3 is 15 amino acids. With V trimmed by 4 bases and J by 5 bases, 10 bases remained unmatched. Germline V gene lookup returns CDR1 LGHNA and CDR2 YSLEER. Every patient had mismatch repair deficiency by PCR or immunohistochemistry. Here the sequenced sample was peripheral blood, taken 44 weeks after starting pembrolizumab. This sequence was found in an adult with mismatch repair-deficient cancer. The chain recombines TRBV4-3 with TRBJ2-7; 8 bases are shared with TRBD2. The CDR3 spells CASSPTPSGGHEQYF. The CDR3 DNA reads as TGCGCCAGCAGCCCGACGCCGTCGGGGGGGCACGAGCAGTACTTC.